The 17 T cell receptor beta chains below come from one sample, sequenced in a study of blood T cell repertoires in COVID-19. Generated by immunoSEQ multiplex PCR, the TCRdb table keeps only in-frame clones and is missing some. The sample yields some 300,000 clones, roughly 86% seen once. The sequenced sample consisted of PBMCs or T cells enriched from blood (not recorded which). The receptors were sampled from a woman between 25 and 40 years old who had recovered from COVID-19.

Here the CDR3 DNA reads TGTGCCAGCAGCTTAAGGGGCACGAACCCCTACGAGCAGTACTTC. It codes for CASSLRGTNPYEQYF. V and J are TRBV7-2 and TRBJ2-7; D might be TRBD1 (5 bases). Germline CDR1 SGHTA, CDR2 FQGNSA. The CDR3 spans 15 residues. V was shortened by 2 bases and J by 2 bases, with 13 bases between the two germline ends.

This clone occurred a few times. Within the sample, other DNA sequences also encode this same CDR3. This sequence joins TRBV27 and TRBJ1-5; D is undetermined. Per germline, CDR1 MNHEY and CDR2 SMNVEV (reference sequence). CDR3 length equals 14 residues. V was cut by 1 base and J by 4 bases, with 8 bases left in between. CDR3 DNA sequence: TGTGCCAGCAGTTTATGGGGAGGAAATCAGCCCCAGCATTTT. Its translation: CASSLWGGNQPQHF.

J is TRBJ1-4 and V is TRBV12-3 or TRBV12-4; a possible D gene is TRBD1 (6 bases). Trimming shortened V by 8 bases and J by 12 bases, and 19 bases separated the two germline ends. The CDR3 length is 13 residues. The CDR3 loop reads CASGRNTGRQLFF. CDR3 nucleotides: TGTGCCAGCGGGAGAAATACAGGGAGACAACTGTTTTTT.

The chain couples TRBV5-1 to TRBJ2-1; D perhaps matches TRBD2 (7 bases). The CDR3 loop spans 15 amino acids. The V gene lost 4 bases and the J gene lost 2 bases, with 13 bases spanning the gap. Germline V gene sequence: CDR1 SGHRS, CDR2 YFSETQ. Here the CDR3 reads CASSIEGGAYNEQFF. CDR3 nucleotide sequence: TGCGCCAGCAGCATCGAAGGGGGGGCCTACAATGAGCAGTTCTTC.

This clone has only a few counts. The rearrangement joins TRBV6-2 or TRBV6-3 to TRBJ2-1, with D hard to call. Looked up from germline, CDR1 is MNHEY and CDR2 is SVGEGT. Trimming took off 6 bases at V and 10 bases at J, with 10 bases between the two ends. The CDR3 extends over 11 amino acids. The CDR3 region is CASSQGAEQFF. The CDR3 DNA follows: TGTGCCAGCAGCCAAGGAGCAGAGCAGTTCTTC.

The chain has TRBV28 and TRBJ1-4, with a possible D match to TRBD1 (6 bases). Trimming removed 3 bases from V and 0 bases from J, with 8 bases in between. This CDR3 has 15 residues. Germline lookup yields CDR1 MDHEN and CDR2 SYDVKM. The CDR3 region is CASSLQGTTNEKLFF. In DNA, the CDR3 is TGTGCCAGCAGTTTGCAGGGGACAACTAATGAAAAACTGTTTTTT.

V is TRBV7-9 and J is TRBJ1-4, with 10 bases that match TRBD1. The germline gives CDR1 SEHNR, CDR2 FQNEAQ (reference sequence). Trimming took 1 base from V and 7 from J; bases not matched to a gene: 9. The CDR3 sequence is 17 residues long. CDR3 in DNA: TGTGCCAGCAGCTTAGGAACCCGGACAGGGGGGAGTGAAAAACTGTTTTTT. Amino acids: CASSLGTRTGGSEKLFF.

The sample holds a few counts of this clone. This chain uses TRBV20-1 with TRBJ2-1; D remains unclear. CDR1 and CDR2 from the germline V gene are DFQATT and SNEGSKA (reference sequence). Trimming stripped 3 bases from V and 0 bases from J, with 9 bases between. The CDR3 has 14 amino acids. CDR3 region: CSASLHSSYNEQFF. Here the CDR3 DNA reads TGCAGTGCTAGTCTCCATAGCTCCTACAATGAGCAGTTCTTC.

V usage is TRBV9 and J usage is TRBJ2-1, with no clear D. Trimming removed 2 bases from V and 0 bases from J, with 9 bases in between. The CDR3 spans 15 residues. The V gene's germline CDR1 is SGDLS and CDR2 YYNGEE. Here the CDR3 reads CASSVQAASYNEQFF. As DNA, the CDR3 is TGTGCCAGCAGCGTGCAGGCCGCCTCCTACAATGAGCAGTTCTTC.

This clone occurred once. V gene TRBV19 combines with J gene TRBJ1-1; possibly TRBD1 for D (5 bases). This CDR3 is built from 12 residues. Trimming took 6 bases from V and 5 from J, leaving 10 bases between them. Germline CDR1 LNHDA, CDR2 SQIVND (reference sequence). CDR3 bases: TGTGCCAGTAGACCTCAGGGTACTGAAGCTTTCTTT. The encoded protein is CASRPQGTEAFF. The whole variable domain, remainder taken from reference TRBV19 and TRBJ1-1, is DGGITQSPKYLFRKEGQNVTLSCEQNLNHDAMYWYRQDPGQGLRLIYYSQIVNDFQKGDIAEGYSVSREKKESFPLTVTSAQKNPTAFYLCASRPQGTEAFFGQGTRLTVV.

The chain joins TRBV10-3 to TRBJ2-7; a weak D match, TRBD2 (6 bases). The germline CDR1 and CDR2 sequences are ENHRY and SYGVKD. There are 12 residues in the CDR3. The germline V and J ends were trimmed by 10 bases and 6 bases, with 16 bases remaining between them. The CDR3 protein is CATSRGSGEQYF. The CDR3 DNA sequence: TGTGCCACTTCCCGGGGTAGCGGCGAGCAGTACTTC.

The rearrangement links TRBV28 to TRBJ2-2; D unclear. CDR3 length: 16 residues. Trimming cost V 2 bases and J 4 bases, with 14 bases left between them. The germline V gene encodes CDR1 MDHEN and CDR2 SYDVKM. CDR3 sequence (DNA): TGTGCCAGCAGTTTAGTAGACATGTATGTCACCGGGGAGCTGTTTTTT. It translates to CASSLVDMYVTGELFF.

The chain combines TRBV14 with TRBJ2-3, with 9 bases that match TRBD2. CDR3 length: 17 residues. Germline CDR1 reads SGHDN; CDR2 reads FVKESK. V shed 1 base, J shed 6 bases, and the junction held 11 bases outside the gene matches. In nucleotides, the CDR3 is TGTGCCAGCAGCCAAGGGCTAGCGGGGCGATTGAGGGATACGCAGTATTTT. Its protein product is CASSQGLAGRLRDTQYF.

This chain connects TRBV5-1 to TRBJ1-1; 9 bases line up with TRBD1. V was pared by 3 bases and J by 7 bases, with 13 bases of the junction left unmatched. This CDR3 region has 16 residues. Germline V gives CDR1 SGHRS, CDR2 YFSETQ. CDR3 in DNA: TGCGCCAGCAGCTCTCGACAGGGGGTTAGTAATATTGAAGCTTTCTTT. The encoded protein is CASSSRQGVSNIEAFF.

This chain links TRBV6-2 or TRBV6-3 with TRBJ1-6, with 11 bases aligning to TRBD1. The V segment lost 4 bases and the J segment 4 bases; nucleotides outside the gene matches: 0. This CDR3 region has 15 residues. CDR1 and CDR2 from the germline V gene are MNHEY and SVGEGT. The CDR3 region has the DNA TGTGCCAGCAGTTGGGACAGGGGGTATAATTCACCCCTCCACTTT. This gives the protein CASSWDRGYNSPLHF.

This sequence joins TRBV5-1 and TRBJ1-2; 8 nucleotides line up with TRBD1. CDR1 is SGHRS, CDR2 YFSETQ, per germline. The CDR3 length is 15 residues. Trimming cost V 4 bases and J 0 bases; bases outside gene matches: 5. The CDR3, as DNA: TGCGCCAGCAGCGCCGGGGGACAGGCTAACTATGGCTACACCTTC. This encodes CASSAGGQANYGYTF.

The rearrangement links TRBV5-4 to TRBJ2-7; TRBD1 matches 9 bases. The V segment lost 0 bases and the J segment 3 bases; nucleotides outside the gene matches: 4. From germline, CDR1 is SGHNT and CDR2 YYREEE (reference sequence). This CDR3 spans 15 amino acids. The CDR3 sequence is CASSLVDRGDYEQYF. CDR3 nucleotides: TGTGCCAGCAGCTTGGTGGACAGGGGAGACTACGAGCAGTACTTC.